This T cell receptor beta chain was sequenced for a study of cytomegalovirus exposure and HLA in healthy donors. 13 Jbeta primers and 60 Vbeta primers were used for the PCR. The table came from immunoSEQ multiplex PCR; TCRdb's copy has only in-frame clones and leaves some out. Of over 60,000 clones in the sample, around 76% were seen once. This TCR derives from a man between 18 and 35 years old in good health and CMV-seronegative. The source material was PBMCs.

This CDR3 is CASSIMMSSGGRTDTQYF. The CDR3 DNA sequence: TGTGCCAGTAGTATTATGATGTCTAGCGGGGGCCGCACAGATACGCAGTATTTT. The chain recombines TRBV19 with TRBJ2-3, with 10 bases that match TRBD2. The germline CDR1 and CDR2 sequences are LNHDA and SQIVND (reference sequence). The CDR3 consists of 18 residues. After removal of 3 bases from V and 1 base from J, the junction contained 10 bases not matched to a gene.